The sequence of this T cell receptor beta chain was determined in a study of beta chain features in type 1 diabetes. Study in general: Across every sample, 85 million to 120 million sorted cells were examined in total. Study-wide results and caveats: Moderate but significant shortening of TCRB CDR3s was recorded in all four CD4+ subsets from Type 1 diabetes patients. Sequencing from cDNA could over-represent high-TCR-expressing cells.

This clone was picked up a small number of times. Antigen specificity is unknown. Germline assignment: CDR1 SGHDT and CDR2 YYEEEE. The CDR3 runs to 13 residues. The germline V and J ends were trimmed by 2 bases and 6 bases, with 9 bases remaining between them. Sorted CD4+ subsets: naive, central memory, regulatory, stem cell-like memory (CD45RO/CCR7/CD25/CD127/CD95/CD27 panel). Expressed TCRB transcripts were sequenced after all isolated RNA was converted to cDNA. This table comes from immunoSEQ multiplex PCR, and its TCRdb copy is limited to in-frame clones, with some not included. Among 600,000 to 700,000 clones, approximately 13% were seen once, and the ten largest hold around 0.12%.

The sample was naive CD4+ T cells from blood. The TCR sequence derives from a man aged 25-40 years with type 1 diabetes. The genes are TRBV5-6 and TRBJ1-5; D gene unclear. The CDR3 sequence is CASSLNRAQPQHF. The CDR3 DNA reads TGTGCCAGCAGCTTAAATCGTGCTCAGCCCCAGCATTTT.